The present TCR beta chain was sequenced within a study of T-cell reconstitution after alpha-beta-depleted transplantation in children. Germline lookup yields CDR1 ENHRY and CDR2 SYGVKD. The CDR3 totals 19 residues. V shed 5 bases, J shed 5 bases, and the junction held 14 bases outside the gene matches. During its preparation, the TCRbeta library received unique molecular identifiers. TCRdb recomputed calls from the PCR reads with MiXCR, one row per CDR3 protein. Found here are roughly 420,000 distinct CDR3 sequences, about a sixth of them singletons; the top ten hold just under 30%. Whole-study results and caveats: Several hundred expanded graft clones reportedly were the source of alpha-beta T cells about two months after transplant.

About this clonotype itself: Its antigen is unidentified.

The chain uses TRBV10-3 and TRBJ2-5, with 16 bases aligning to TRBD2. The origin of this receptor is a boy under three years old who had a stem cell transplant for Wiskott-Aldrich syndrome, so the T cells may come from the graft donor. The sample here was PBMCs, mostly from graft donor cells, taken 360 days after TCRalphabeta/CD19-depleted stem cell transplant. The CDR3 loop reads CAISKPGLAGGPSGETQYF. As DNA, the CDR3 is TGTGCCATCAGTAAACCGGGACTAGCGGGAGGGCCCTCGGGGGAGACCCAGTACTTC.